This TCR beta chain stems from a study of Graves' ophthalmopathy and Graves' hyperthyroidism. CDR3 length equals 12 residues. Germline CDR1 is SGHVS and CDR2 is FNYEAQ. The germline V and J ends were trimmed by 5 bases and 7 bases, with 12 bases remaining between them. This clonotype was seen at least ten times. Beta-chain TCR CDR3 regions were amplified from RNA transcripts. HTBI primers were employed in first-round RT-PCR, then a second-round multiplex PCR followed. TCRdb re-called the multiplex PCR reads through MiXCR, storing one row per CDR3 protein. This table has hundreds of thousands of distinct CDR3 sequences, about two fifths appearing once.

This clonotype originated in an adult man with Graves' ophthalmopathy. This chain connects TRBV7-6 to TRBJ2-7; tentative D call: TRBD2 (5 bases). Sequencing was carried out using peripheral blood. The CDR3 here is CASSQRSGEQYF. In DNA, the CDR3 is TGTGCCAGCAGCCAGAGATCGGGAGAGCAGTACTTC.